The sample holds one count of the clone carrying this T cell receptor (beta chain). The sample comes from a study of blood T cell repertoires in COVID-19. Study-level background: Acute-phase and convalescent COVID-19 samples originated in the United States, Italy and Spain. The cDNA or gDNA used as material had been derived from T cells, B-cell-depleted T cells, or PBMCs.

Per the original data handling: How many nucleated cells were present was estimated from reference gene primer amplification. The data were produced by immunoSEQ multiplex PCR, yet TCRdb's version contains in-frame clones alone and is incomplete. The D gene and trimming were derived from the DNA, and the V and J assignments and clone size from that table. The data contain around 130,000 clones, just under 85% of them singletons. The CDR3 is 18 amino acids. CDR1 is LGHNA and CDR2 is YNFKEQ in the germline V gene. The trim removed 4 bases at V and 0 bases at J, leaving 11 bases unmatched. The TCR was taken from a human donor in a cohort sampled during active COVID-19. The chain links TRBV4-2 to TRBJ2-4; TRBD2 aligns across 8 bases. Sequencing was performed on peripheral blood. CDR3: CASSPQPGLVIAKNIQYF. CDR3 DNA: TGTGCCAGCAGCCCCCAACCGGGACTAGTCATAGCCAAAAACATTCAGTACTTC.